This T cell receptor beta chain derives from a study of OX40 agonist ivuxolimab in advanced cancers. As for the study in general: Hepatocellular carcinoma, melanoma, renal cell or head and neck cancer occurred in dose-escalation patients.

Autoimmune disease history or systemic immunosuppression was exclusionary. V shed 5 bases and J shed 3 bases, with 17 bases lying between them. Germline V gene data show CDR1 as SEHNR and CDR2 as FQNEAQ (reference sequence). The CDR3 sequence is 15 residues long. This clone was seen once. Its antigen is still unknown. Profiling relied on immunoSEQ multiplex PCR, and the TCRdb table lists in-frame clones only, not all of them. The table includes around 97,000 clones, around 80% detected once. Overall study results and limits: Dose levels from 0.1 to 3.0 mg/kg saw CD4+ and CD8+ blood T cells expand clonally by week 6. Relative to CD4+ cells, CD8+ T cells on average had more expanded clones.

This specimen was CD4+ or CD8+ T cells sorted from blood, taken in a trial of the OX40 agonist ivuxolimab. The gene calls are TRBV7-9 and TRBJ2-7, with D maybe TRBD2 (5 bases). The source is an adult with an advanced solid tumor such as melanoma, head and neck, liver or kidney cancer. CDR3 region: CASSTRPFEGYEQYF. In DNA form, the CDR3 reads TGTGCCAGCAGCACCAGACCCTTTGAGGGCTACGAGCAGTACTTC.